This TCR beta chain was sequenced during a study of cytomegalovirus exposure and HLA in healthy donors. General study points: Cytomegalovirus association was listed for roughly 160 TCR beta chains. Among TCR sequences, most were rare, though some public TCRs appeared in many donors.

As to this clone: Its antigen is still unknown.

The CDR3 is made up of 15 amino acids. Trimming took off 4 bases at V and 0 bases at J, with 12 bases between the two ends. This PCR relied on a set of 60 Vbeta primers and 13 Jbeta primers. Sequencing used immunoSEQ multiplex PCR; TCRdb keeps in-frame clones, though not all of them. This sample carries under 150,000 clones, approximately 81% of them seen once, and the ten largest clones take less than 2.5%. Sample: PBMCs. The origin of this receptor is a boy aged 2 to 10 in good health and CMV-seronegative. This chain uses TRBV5-3 with TRBJ2-3; D is possibly TRBD1 (6 bases). TRBV5-3 is classed as an ORF, of uncertain function. CDR3 sequence (DNA): TGTGCCAGAAGCCACGACAGGAACAGCACAGATACGCAGTATTTT. Its translation: CARSHDRNSTDTQYF.